This T cell receptor beta chain was recorded in a study of PD-L1 blockade in urothelial cancer. Study context: Blood was tested 3 weeks (second dose) and 6 weeks into treatment.

A spike-in of synthetic TCR analog templates was added to each PCR. TCRdb's copy holds only in-frame clones and misses some; the assay was immunoSEQ multiplex PCR. The sample shows 72,000 or so clones, around 88% of them seen only once. Time point specified: pretreatment peripheral blood. The material was PBMCs, obtained around atezolizumab (anti-PD-L1) treatment. The clonotype was recovered from a man aged 55 to 70 with urothelial cancer.

The DNA for the CDR3 is TGTGCCAGCAGCTCCTCGGGACAGTTTGTCGGGGAGCTGTTTTTT. Its protein product is CASSSSGQFVGELFF. The rearrangement uses TRBV7-2 and TRBJ2-2, with TRBD1 identical over 7 bases. V dropped 4 bases and J dropped 7; count of bases not matched to a gene: 9. The CDR3 runs to 15 residues. CDR1 and CDR2 from the germline V gene are SGHTA and FQGNSA.